These 15 T cell receptor beta chains share one sample of origin, sequenced in a study of shared clonotypes between healthy human individuals (TCRdb year 2020). The library was made by the immunoSEQ multiplex PCR assay. This is the immuneACCESS table as TCRdb keeps it, with only in-frame sequences that have V and J called. A part of the clones is gone; compared with another copy, unresolved V genes explain less than half, and the rest is unexplained. The sample table holds about 2.4 million clones, of which roughly 93% were seen once. 0.36% of the sample is taken by the ten largest. The sample was naive CD4+ T cells from PBMCs. This specimen's cell subset or site label, interpreted: CD45RA+ positively selected. These receptors were obtained from a man between 18 and 29 years old in good health. Some clones in this sample may be carry-over from other donors' samples.

The chain recombines TRBV7-9 with TRBJ1-3, with 8 bases that match TRBD1. This CDR3 has 14 amino acids. The germline V gene encodes CDR1 SEHNR and CDR2 FQNEAQ (reference sequence). V shed 3 bases, J shed 6 bases, and the junction held 4 bases outside the gene matches. As DNA, the CDR3 is TGTGCCAGCAGCTTCGACAGGGGACAAAACACCATATATTTT. It translates to CASSFDRGQNTIYF. The variable domain in full, with the rest retrieved from reference TRBV7-9 and TRBJ1-3, is DTGVSQNPRHKITKRGQNVTFRCDPISEHNRLYWYRQTLGQGPEFLTYFQNEAQLEKSRLLSDRFSAERPKGSFSTLEIQRTEQGDSAMYLCASSFDRGQNTIYFGEGSWLTVV.

The chain recombines TRBV27 with TRBJ2-1; D gene uncertain. Deletions cut 1 base from V and 4 bases from J, with 8 bases between. CDR3 size: 14 residues. From germline, CDR1 is MNHEY and CDR2 SMNVEV (reference sequence). The CDR3 nucleotides read TGTGCCAGCAGTTTATTGGCCGGGTACAATGAGCAGTTCTTC. It encodes CASSLLAGYNEQFF.

The chain uses TRBV2 and TRBJ2-1; D is undetermined. The CDR3 has 13 residues. Trimming pared 1 base from V and 8 bases from J, leaving 9 bases between. In germline, CDR1 is SNHLY, CDR2 FYNNEI. In nucleotides, the CDR3 is TGTGCCAGCAGTGAAGGGCCGGGTGATGAGCAGTTCTTC. It codes for CASSEGPGDEQFF.

This clone was found once. V and J are TRBV27 and TRBJ2-1, with TRBD1 as a possible D gene (5 bases). The CDR3 has 16 amino acids. V gave up 3 bases and J gave up 4 bases, with 16 bases separating them. Per germline, CDR1 MNHEY and CDR2 SMNVEV (reference sequence). In DNA form, the CDR3 reads TGTGCCAGCAGTTTGTGGGTGGACACCCTTTACAATGAGCAGTTCTTC. Its translation: CASSLWVDTLYNEQFF.

The genes are TRBV4-1 and TRBJ1-3; 8 bases map to TRBD1. V gave up 4 bases and J gave up 4 bases; unmatched junction bases: 6. In germline, CDR1 is MGHRA, CDR2 YSYEKL. The CDR3 has 15 amino acids. CDR3 bases: TGCGCCAGCAGCCCCCGGACAGGGACGGGAAACACCATATATTTT. Protein: CASSPRTGTGNTIYF.

The chain uses TRBV4-3 and TRBJ2-1; no firm D call. V lost 2 bases and J 0 bases, leaving 17 bases between the germline ends. The germline V gene encodes CDR1 LGHNA and CDR2 YSLEER. This CDR3 region has 18 residues. CDR3 sequence reads: CASSQRDVGRSSYNEQFF. The CDR3 DNA follows: TGCGCCAGCAGCCAAAGGGATGTCGGTCGATCCTCCTACAATGAGCAGTTCTTC.

This chain connects TRBV30 to TRBJ2-3; no clear D gene. The germline V and J ends were trimmed by 1 base and 6 bases, with 8 bases remaining between them. Germline CDR1 GTSNPN, CDR2 SVGIG (reference sequence). The CDR3 is 12 residues long. The DNA for the CDR3 is TGTGCCTGGAGTGGGGAACCCGATACGCAGTATTTT. Amino acids: CAWSGEPDTQYF.

CDR3 region: CASTPWGGQSLNEQFF. In DNA form, the CDR3 reads TGTGCCAGCACCCCGTGGGGGGGCCAGTCTCTGAATGAGCAGTTCTTC. The chain joins TRBV28 to TRBJ2-1; possibly TRBD2 for D (7 bases). This CDR3 comprises 16 residues. The V and J ends lost 7 bases and 7 bases respectively, with 23 bases between them. In germline, CDR1 is MDHEN, CDR2 SYDVKM.

V is TRBV19 and J is TRBJ1-5; D is unresolved. From germline, CDR1 is LNHDA and CDR2 SQIVND (reference sequence). This CDR3 contains 15 residues. The V gene lost 4 bases and the J gene lost 0 bases, with 10 bases spanning the gap. CDR3 DNA: TGTGCCAGTAGTAGGAGGACGGATAGCAATCAGCCCCAGCATTTT. Translation: CASSRRTDSNQPQHF. The complete variable domain, with remaining parts taken from reference TRBV19 and TRBJ1-5, reads DGGITQSPKYLFRKEGQNVTLSCEQNLNHDAMYWYRQDPGQGLRLIYYSQIVNDFQKGDIAEGYSVSREKKESFPLTVTSAQKNPTAFYLCASSRRTDSNQPQHFGDGTRLSIL.

The gene calls are TRBV7-2 and TRBJ2-3, with TRBD2 matching over 10 bases. With 4 bases clipped from V and 2 bases from J, the junction kept 9 bases outside the gene matches. Germline V gene lookup returns CDR1 SGHTA and CDR2 FQGNSA. This CDR3 is built from 17 residues. The DNA of the CDR3 is TGTGCCAGCAGCTCCCGGAGGACTAGCGGTATCACAGATACGCAGTATTTT. It specifies CASSSRRTSGITDTQYF.

The chain recombines TRBV5-4 with TRBJ1-3; TRBD1 is a possible D gene (5 bases). This CDR3 region has 16 residues. Germline V lookup: CDR1 SGHNT, CDR2 YYREEE (reference sequence). V was pared by 1 base and J by 3 bases, with 14 bases between. The CDR3 protein is CASSLYGDPYGNTIYF. The DNA of the CDR3 is TGTGCCAGCAGCTTGTATGGGGACCCCTATGGAAACACCATATATTTT. The complete variable domain, with remaining parts taken from reference TRBV5-4 and TRBJ1-3, reads ETGVTQSPTHLIKTRGQQVTLRCSSQSGHNTVSWYQQALGQGPQFIFQYYREEENGRGNFPPRFSGLQFPNYSSELNVNALELDDSALYLCASSLYGDPYGNTIYFGEGSWLTVV.

The V and J genes are TRBV28 and TRBJ2-5; D perhaps matches TRBD1 (6 bases). The V end lost 3 bases, the J end lost 5 bases, and 13 bases lay between the germline ends. The CDR3 covers 14 residues. The germline CDR1 and CDR2 sequences are MDHEN and SYDVKM. The CDR3 loop is CASSFTGSMETQYF. For the CDR3, the DNA is TGTGCCAGCAGTTTCACAGGGTCCATGGAGACCCAGTACTTC.

The table lists this clone with a count of one. V usage is TRBV9 and J usage is TRBJ2-2; tentative D call: TRBD2 (5 bases). The length of the CDR3 is 15 residues. Trimming removed 0 bases at V and 5 bases at J, with 11 bases between. Germline lookup yields CDR1 SGDLS and CDR2 YYNGEE. The CDR3 nucleotides are TGTGCCAGCAGCGTAGGGGGAGTGCGAACCGGGGAGCTGTTTTTT. As protein: CASSVGGVRTGELFF.

The chain employs TRBV25-1 and TRBJ1-3, with 7 bases that match TRBD1. There are 15 residues in the CDR3. Germline CDR1 is MGHDK and CDR2 is SYGVNS. With V trimmed by 4 bases and J by 2 bases, 5 bases remained unmatched. The CDR3 region is CASSATGRTGNTIYF. CDR3 nucleotides: TGTGCCAGCAGTGCGACAGGGAGGACTGGAAACACCATATATTTT.

This rearrangement joins TRBV5-4 to TRBJ1-1, with TRBD1 matching 9 bases. The germline gives CDR1 SGHNT, CDR2 YYREEE (reference sequence). Germline trimming cut 4 bases from V and 10 bases from J; bases unmatched to any gene: 11. The CDR3 extends over 14 amino acids. The CDR3, as DNA: TGTGCCAGCAGCCTTGCCCAACAGGGGGCTTCAGCTTTCTTT. Amino acid sequence: CASSLAQQGASAFF.